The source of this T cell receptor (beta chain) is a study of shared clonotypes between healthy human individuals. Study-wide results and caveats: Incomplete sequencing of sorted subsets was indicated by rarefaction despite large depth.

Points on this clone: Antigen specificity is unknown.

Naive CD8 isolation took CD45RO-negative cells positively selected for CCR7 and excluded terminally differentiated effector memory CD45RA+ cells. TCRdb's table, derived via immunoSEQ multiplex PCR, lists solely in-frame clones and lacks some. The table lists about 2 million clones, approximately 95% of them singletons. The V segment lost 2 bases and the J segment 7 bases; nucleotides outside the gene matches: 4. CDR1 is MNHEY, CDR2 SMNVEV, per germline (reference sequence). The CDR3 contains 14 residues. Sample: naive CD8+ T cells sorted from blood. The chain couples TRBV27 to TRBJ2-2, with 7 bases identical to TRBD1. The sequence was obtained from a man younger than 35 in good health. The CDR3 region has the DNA TGTGCCAGCAGTTTAAGCAGGGGGAACGGGGAGCTGTTTTTT. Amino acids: CASSLSRGNGELFF.